This TCR beta chain was observed in a study of blood T cell repertoires in COVID-19 (dated by TCRdb to 2018 to 2020). General notes on the study: Samples covering the acute and convalescent phases of COVID-19 were provided by collaborators in the United States, Italy and Spain. The prospective study material was composed of cDNA or gDNA derived from T cells, B-cell-depleted T cells, or PBMCs. Subjects who had been exposed to COVID-19, were actively infected with it, or had recovered from it provided the deeply sampled blood TCRbeta repertoires that made up the dataset. The repertoires were released in a freely available public database intended as a resource for research on the immune response to SARS-CoV-2. Samples came from the ongoing ImmuneRACE study (first 160 participants) plus 1,254 subjects from 6 global collaborators. The sample metadata nearly always contained a de-identified subject ID, COVID-19 status, age in years and sex. Where HLA class I and class II types were available, the types were taken from metadata supplied by the sample provider, not from assay-based typing.

Study-wide conclusions, independent of this receptor: Clinical and demographic metadata were provided uncurated, with the amount varying by source and participant.

This clone was observed a single time. Its antigen target is currently unknown. The record has no base qualities; no much larger clone is one base away. The collaborating institutions used their own protocols to collect whole blood in K2EDTA tubes. Collaborator samples were shipped for TCRbeta analysis as frozen whole blood, isolated PBMCs, or DNA extracted from either sample type. TCRbeta CDR3 regions were amplified from genomic DNA by means of the immunoSEQ Assay, a bias-controlled multiplex PCR. On the authors' methods: Within the assay, amplification of reference gene primers was used to estimate how many nucleated cells each sample contained. Sequence reads were collapsed and filtered to measure the absolute abundance of every unique TCRbeta CDR3 rearrangement. For each sample, productive Simpson clonality was calculated as the square root of Simpson's diversity index across productive rearrangements. TCRdb took over this immuneACCESS table, retaining in-frame rearrangements with V and J assigned. Such tables are incomplete; in checked studies, under half of the missing clones stem from an unresolved V gene, and the remainder is unexplained. V and J calls and clone size are given by that table; D and trimming were obtained from the DNA. The sample table lists 72,000 or so clones, around 82% of them with a count of one. The top ten clonotypes cover 16% of the sample.

The receptor comes from an elderly man with active COVID-19. Sequencing used peripheral blood.

DNA sequence: TGTGCTAGTGGTTTGGGGACTAGTCTTGCCGGGGAGCTGTTTTTT. This translates into CASGLGTSLAGELFF. The chain is encoded by TRBV12-5 joined to TRBJ2-2; TRBD2 aligns with 7 central bases. The germline V gene specifies LGHNT as CDR1 and FRNRAP as CDR2. From cysteine to phenylalanine, the CDR3 is 15 amino acids long. The only DNA kept is the CDR3, 45 bases in frame from the first base. V is cut back by 1 base and J by 6 bases, with 5 bases in the junction unmatched.